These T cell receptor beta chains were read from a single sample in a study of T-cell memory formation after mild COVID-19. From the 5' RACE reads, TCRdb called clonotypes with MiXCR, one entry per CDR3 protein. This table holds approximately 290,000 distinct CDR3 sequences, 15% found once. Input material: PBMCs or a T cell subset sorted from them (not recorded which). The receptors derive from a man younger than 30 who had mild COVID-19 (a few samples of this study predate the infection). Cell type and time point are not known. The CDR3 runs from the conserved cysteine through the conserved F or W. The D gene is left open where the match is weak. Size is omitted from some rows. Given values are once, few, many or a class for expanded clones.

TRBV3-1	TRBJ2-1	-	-	TGTGCCAGCAGCCATGGTAGCTCCTACAATGAGCAGTTCTTC	CASSHGSSYNEQFF
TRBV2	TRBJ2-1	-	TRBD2	TGTGCCAGCAGTGAAGGCGCCGAGCGGGGCGAGTTCTTC	CASSEGAERGEFF
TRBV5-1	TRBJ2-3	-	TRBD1	TGCGCCAGCGCCTCGGGGACAGGCGGAACAGATACGCAGTATTTT	CASASGTGGTDTQYF
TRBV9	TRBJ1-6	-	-	TGTGCCAGCAGCCCTCAATCGGAGGGGACCAATTCACCCCTCCACTTT	CASSPQSEGTNSPLHF
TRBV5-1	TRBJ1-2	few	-	TGCGCCAGCAGCCAGGAAGGGGGTGAAGGCTACACCTTC	CASSQEGGEGYTF
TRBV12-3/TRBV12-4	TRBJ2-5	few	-	TGTGCCAGCAGTTTAGTGGTGCAAGAGACCCAGTACTTC	CASSLVVQETQYF
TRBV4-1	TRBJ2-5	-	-	TGCGCCAGCAGCCCGCTCTTTAGGGGGGAGACCCAGTACTTC	CASSPLFRGETQYF
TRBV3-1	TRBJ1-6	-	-	TGTGCCAGCAGCCACCCCGAGGGGAATTCACCCCTCCACTTT	CASSHPEGNSPLHF
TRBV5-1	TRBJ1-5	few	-	TGCGCCAGCAGCCCTGGGGTAGGGGCAGACCAGCCCCAGCATTTT	CASSPGVGADQPQHF
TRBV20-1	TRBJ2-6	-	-	TGCAGTGCTAGTAGACCGTCTGGGGCCAACGTCCTGACTTTC	CSASRPSGANVLTF
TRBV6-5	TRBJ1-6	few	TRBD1	TGTGCCAGCAGTTACCGCCTGAGGGGGCCGAATTCACCCCTCCACTTT	CASSYRLRGPNSPLHF